The clone carrying this T cell receptor beta chain was seen a handful of times. Its cognate antigen is unknown. Here immunoSEQ multiplex PCR was the method, and the copy in TCRdb shows in-frame clones only, minus some. The sample lists some 11,000 clones, approximately 77% occurring once. This sample was taken from a study of immune evolution from preneoplasia to lung adenocarcinoma. General study findings and limits: Normal lung had highest clonality; later lesions appeared denser, more diverse.

J gave up 5 bases and V 2 bases, and 11 bases lay outside the gene matches. CDR1 and CDR2 from the germline V gene are SGHAT and FQNNGV. The CDR3 spans 16 residues. Between 2014 and 2017, patients underwent resection in Japan or China. Two lung cancer pathologists independently confirmed each histologic diagnosis. This sequence was found in a person between 70 and 80 years old with lung adenocarcinoma. The sample comprised FFPE minimally invasive lung adenocarcinoma tissue. The genes are TRBV11-2 and TRBJ1-1; 7 nucleotides match TRBD1. In DNA, the CDR3 is TGTGCCAGCAGCTTATCCACAGGGGCCTATACGACTGAAGCTTTCTTT. Amino acid sequence: CASSLSTGAYTTEAFF.